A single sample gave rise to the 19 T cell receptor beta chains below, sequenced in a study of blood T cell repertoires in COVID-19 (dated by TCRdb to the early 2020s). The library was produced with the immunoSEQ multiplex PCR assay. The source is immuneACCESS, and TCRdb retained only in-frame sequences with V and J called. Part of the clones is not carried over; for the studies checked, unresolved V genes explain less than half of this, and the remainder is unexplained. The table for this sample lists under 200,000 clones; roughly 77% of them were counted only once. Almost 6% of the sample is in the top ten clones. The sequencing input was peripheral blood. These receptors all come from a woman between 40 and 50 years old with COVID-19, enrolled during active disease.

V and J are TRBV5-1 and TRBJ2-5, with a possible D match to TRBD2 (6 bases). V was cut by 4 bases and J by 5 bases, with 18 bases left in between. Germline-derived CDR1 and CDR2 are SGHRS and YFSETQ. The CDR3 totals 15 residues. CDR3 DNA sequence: TGCGCCAGCAGCCCTTTGGGGGTTGGAGGGGAGACCCAGTACTTC. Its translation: CASSPLGVGGETQYF.

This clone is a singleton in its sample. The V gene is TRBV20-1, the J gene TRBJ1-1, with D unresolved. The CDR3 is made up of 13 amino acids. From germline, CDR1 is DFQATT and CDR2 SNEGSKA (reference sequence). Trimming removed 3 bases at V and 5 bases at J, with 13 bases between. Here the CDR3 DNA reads TGCAGTGCTAGTACGAGGGCCTTAACTGAAGCTTTCTTT. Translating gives CSASTRALTEAFF.

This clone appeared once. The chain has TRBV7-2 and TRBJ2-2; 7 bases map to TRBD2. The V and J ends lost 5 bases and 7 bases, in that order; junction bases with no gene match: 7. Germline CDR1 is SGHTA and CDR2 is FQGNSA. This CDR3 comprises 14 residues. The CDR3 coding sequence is TGTGCCAGCAGCCAAAGACTAGCAAACGGGGAGCTGTTTTTT. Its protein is CASSQRLANGELFF.

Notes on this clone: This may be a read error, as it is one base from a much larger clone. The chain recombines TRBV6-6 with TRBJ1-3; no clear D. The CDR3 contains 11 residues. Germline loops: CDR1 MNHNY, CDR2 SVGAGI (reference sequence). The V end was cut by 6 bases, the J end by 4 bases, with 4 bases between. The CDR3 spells CASSRGNTIYF. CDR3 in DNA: TGTGCCAGCAGCCGGGGAAACACCATATATTTT.

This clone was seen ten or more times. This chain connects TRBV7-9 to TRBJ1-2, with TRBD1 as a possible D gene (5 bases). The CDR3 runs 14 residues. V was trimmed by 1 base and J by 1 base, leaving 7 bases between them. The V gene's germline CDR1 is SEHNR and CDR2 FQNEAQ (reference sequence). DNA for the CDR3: TGTGCCAGCAGCTTAGGACAGAATAACTATGGCTACACCTTC. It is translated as CASSLGQNNYGYTF.

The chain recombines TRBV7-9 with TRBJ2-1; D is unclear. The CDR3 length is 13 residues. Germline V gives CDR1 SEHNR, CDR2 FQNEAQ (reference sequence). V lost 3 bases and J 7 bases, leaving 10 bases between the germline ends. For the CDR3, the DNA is TGTGCCAGCAGCTTGCCTTACCTAAATGAGCAGTTCTTC. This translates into CASSLPYLNEQFF. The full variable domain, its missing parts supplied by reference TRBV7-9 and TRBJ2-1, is DTGVSQNPRHKITKRGQNVTFRCDPISEHNRLYWYRQTLGQGPEFLTYFQNEAQLEKSRLLSDRFSAERPKGSFSTLEIQRTEQGDSAMYLCASSLPYLNEQFFGPGTRLTVL.

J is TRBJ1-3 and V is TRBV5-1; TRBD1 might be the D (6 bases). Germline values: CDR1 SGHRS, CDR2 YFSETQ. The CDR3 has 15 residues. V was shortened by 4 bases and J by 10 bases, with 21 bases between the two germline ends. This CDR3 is CASSEGPGATGTIYF. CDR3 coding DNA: TGCGCCAGCAGCGAAGGGCCAGGGGCTACCGGGACCATATATTTT.

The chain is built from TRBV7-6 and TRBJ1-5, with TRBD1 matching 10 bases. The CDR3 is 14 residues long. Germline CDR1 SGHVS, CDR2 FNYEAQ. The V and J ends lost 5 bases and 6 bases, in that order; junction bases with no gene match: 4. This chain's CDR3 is CASSPRTGGQPQHF. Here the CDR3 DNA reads TGTGCCAGCAGCCCCCGGACAGGGGGTCAGCCCCAGCATTTT. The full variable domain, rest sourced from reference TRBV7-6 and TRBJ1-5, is GAGVSQSPRYKVTKRGQDVALRCDPISGHVSLYWYRQALGQGPEFLTYFNYEAQQDKSGLPNDRFSAERPEGSISTLTIQRTEQRDSAMYRCASSPRTGGQPQHFGDGTRLSIL.

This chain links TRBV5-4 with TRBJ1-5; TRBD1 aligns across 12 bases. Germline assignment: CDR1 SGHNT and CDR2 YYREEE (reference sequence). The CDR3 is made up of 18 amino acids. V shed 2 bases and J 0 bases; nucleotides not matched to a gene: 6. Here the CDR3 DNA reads TGTGCCAGCAGCTTCCCGGGACAGGGGGCCCATAGCAATCAGCCCCAGCATTTT. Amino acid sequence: CASSFPGQGAHSNQPQHF.

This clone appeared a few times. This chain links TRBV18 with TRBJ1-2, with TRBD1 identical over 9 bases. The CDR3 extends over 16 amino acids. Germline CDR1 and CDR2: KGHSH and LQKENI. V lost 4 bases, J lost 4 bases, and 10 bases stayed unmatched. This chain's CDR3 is CASSRGTGSLSYGYTF. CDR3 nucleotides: TGTGCCAGCTCACGGGGGACAGGGTCCCTATCCTATGGCTACACCTTC. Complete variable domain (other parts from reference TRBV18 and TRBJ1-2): NAGVMQNPRHLVRRRGQEARLRCSPMKGHSHVYWYRQLPEEGLKFMVYLQKENIIDESGMPKERFSAEFPKEGPSILRIQQVVRGDSAAYFCASSRGTGSLSYGYTFGSGTRLTVV.

The CDR3, as DNA: TGTGCCAGCACCCGTCAGGGAGGGGGACTTCCGTATTTT. Translation gives CASTRQGGGLPYF. V usage is TRBV27 and J usage is TRBJ2-3; D might be TRBD2 (7 bases). The CDR3 is made up of 13 amino acids. Trimming removed 7 bases from V and 14 bases from J, with 22 bases in between. Germline CDR1 and CDR2: MNHEY and SMNVEV (reference sequence).

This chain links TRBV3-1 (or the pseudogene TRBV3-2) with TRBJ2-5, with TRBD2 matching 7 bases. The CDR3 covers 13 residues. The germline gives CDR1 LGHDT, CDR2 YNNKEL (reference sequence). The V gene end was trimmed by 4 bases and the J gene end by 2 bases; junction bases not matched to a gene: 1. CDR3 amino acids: CASSRGLQETQYF. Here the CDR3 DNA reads TGTGCCAGCAGCCGGGGACTACAAGAGACCCAGTACTTC.

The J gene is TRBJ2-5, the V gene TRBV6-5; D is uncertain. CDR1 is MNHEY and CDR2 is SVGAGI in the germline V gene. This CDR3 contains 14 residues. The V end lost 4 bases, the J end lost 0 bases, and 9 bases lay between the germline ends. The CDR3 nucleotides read TGTGCCAGCAGTTCACAGCCGTACCAAGAGACCCAGTACTTC. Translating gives CASSSQPYQETQYF.

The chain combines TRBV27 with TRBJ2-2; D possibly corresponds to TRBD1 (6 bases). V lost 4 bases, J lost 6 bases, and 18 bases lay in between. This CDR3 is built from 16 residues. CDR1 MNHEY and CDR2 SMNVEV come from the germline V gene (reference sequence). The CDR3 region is CASSSNRALSAGELFF. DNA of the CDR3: TGTGCCAGCAGTTCGAACAGGGCCCTCTCGGCCGGGGAGCTGTTTTTT.

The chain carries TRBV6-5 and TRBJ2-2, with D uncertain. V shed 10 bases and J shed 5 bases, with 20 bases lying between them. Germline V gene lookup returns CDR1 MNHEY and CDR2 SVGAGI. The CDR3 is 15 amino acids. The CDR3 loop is CAIVPGSFFTGELFF. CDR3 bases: TGTGCCATTGTTCCCGGGTCTTTTTTTACCGGGGAGCTGTTTTTT.

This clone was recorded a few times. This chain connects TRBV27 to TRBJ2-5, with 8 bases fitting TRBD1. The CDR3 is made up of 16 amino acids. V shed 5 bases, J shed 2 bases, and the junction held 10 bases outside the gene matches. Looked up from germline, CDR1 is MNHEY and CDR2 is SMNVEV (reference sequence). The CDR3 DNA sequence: TGTGCCAGCAGTCCGTGGACAGGGAGGACACAAGAGACCCAGTACTTC. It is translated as CASSPWTGRTQETQYF.

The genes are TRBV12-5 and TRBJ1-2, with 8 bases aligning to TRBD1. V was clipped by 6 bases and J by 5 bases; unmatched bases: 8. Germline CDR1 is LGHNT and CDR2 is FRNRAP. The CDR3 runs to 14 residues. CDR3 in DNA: TGTGCTAGTGGAATCGACAGGGGTACTTATGGCTACACCTTC. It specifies CASGIDRGTYGYTF.

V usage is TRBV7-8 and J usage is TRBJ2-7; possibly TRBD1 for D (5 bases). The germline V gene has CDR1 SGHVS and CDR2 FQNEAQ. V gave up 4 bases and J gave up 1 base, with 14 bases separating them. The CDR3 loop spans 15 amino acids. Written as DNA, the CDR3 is TGTGCCAGCAGCTCGACAGTGCGGCAATCCTACGAGCAGTACTTC. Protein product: CASSSTVRQSYEQYF.

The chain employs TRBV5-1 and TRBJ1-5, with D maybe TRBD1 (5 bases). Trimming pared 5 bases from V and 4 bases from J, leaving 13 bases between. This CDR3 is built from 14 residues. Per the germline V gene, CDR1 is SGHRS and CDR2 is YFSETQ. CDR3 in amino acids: CASSSTVQNQPQHF. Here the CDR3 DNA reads TGCGCCAGCAGTTCGACAGTTCAAAATCAGCCCCAGCATTTT.